This T cell receptor (beta chain) was documented in a study of T-cell memory formation after mild COVID-19. Study-level findings and limits: Pre-infection memory already had some responding clones, implying cross-reactive memory joined. Later expanders leaned CD4+, whereas day 15 to 85 contracting clones were balanced CD4/CD8.

There are many counts of this clonotype. Its cognate antigen is unknown. The CDR3 sequence is 14 residues long. The ends lost 6 bases at V and 4 bases at J; junction bases unmatched: 8. CDR1 is MDHEN, CDR2 SYDVKM, per germline. Using its own MiXCR run on the 5' RACE reads, TCRdb lists one record per CDR3 protein. The data hold 35,000 to 45,000 distinct CDR3 sequences, with about 7.3% observed a single time. This chain connects TRBV28 to TRBJ2-5, with TRBD1 matching 7 bases. This TCR was sampled from a man between 18 and 35 years old who had mild COVID-19 (a few samples of this study predate the infection). Cell type and time point are not known. The sequencing sample was made of PBMCs or a T cell subset sorted from them (not recorded which). CDR3 nucleotides: TGTGCCAGCAGCCGTACAGGGGCCATAGAGACCCAGTACTTC. This sequence encodes CASSRTGAIETQYF.